In this sample, the clone carrying this T cell receptor beta chain turned up many times. Antigen unknown. This beta chain slipped into a library made for alpha chains as a stray read, so its size is not meaningful. TCR cDNA molecules were tagged individually, and each one carried a unique molecular identifier. From the 5' RACE reads, TCRdb called clonotypes with MiXCR, one entry per CDR3 protein. The sample carries under 20,000 distinct CDR3 sequences, approximately 9.6% recorded once. The sample originates from a study of spatial heterogeneity in lung cancer. On the study more broadly: Alpha-chain detections were consistently fewer than beta-chain detections among the sequences. Study-level points and caveats: Counts that tracked tumor mutation counts were those of expanded intratumoral alpha and beta TCRs.

Time point defined: sample taken at primary tumor resection. The TCR sequence derives from a female donor with early-stage non-small cell lung cancer. This material consisted of lung tumor tissue, taken at surgery.

CDR3 sequence (DNA): TGTGCCAGCAGCGTAGCTACAGGGCATAGCTCACCCCTCCACTTT. Its translation is CASSVATGHSSPLHF. The chain combines TRBV9 with TRBJ1-6, with D possibly TRBD1 on 6 matching bases. Trimming shortened V by 0 bases and J by 10 bases, and 14 bases separated the two germline ends. This CDR3 spans 15 amino acids. Germline loops: CDR1 SGDLS, CDR2 YYNGEE.